The sequence of this T cell receptor (beta chain) was determined in a study of T cell responses to AZD1222 COVID-19 vaccine. Combined were second doses at about 4 or about 12 weeks. To note about this clone: Its cognate antigen is unknown.

Overall study results and limits: A mostly white British donor set with more females was recruited, and clonal diversity was possibly underestimated. Baseline testing showed seropositivity in only a handful of AZD1222 recipients. There were vaccine-associated CD4 TCRs across spike, dominant at 160-218 and 743-854.

TCRdb keeps only in-frame clones here, not all; method: immunoSEQ multiplex PCR. This sample has tens of thousands of clones, with around 90% found just once. Sequenced here: peripheral blood, sampled 28 days after the second AZD1222 dose. This receptor was taken from an adult who received the AZD1222 COVID-19 vaccine.

The CDR3 spells CASSEERQGRTEAFF. The CDR3 nucleotides read TGTGCCAGCAGTGAAGAAAGGCAGGGACGGACTGAAGCTTTCTTT. The V gene is TRBV6-1, the J gene TRBJ1-1, with a weak D call TRBD1 (5 bases). This CDR3 region has 15 residues. The germline V and J ends were trimmed by 1 base and 5 bases, with 14 bases remaining between them. The V gene's germline CDR1 is MNHNS and CDR2 SASEGT.